Following are 13 T cell receptor beta chains from one sample sequenced in a study of shared clonotypes between healthy human individuals. Naive CD8 cells comprised CD45RO-negative, CCR7-positively selected cells, excluding terminally differentiated effector memory CD45RA+ cells. Libraries were prepared by immunoSEQ multiplex PCR; TCRdb keeps only in-frame clonotypes and omits some of them. The data hold under 1 million clones, with about 96% observed a single time. Sequenced: naive CD8+ T cells sorted from blood. Receptors were obtained from a man aged 30-40 years in good health.

The chain links TRBV19 to TRBJ1-4; possibly TRBD1 for D (5 bases). Germline V CDR1 and CDR2: LNHDA, SQIVND (reference sequence). V was shortened by 7 bases and J by 6 bases, with 21 bases between the two germline ends. The CDR3 consists of 16 residues. The CDR3 nucleotides read TGTGCCAGTATGGTCACTGGGACGACTAGGGATGAAAAACTGTTTTTT. It translates to CASMVTGTTRDEKLFF.

The V call is TRBV7-9, the J call TRBJ2-5; no firm D call. The CDR3 runs 15 residues. Trimming pared 5 bases from V and 2 bases from J, leaving 15 bases between. Germline V gene lookup returns CDR1 SEHNR and CDR2 FQNEAQ (reference sequence). DNA for the CDR3: TGTGCCAGCAGCGTCCCCCTCGGGCAACAAGAGACCCAGTACTTC. It codes for CASSVPLGQQETQYF.

The chain combines TRBV10-1 with TRBJ2-7; 9 nucleotides align to TRBD1. Germline V gene lookup returns CDR1 WNHNN and CDR2 SYGVQD (reference sequence). There are 15 residues in the CDR3. V dropped 8 bases and J dropped 4; count of bases not matched to a gene: 12. The chain's CDR3 is CASPRGGTGWYEQYF. The CDR3 nucleotides are TGCGCCAGCCCTAGGGGTGGGACAGGGTGGTACGAGCAGTACTTC.

The chain carries TRBV27 and TRBJ2-2, with a possible D match to TRBD1 (6 bases). Germline V gene sequence: CDR1 MNHEY, CDR2 SMNVEV (reference sequence). The ends were cut back, 2 bases at V and 6 bases at J, with 16 bases in the middle. This CDR3 region has 16 residues. In DNA, the CDR3 is TGTGCCAGCAGTTTAATCCTTGGACAGATCTCCGGGGAGCTGTTTTTT. It codes for CASSLILGQISGELFF.

V gene TRBV5-1 combines with J gene TRBJ2-7; D uncertain. The V end lost 4 bases, the J end lost 2 bases, and 19 bases lay between the germline ends. The CDR3 length is 16 residues. Germline CDR1 and CDR2: SGHRS and YFSETQ. The CDR3 loop reads CASSPISVDRTYEQYF. The CDR3 DNA reads as TGCGCCAGCAGCCCCATTTCGGTCGACCGAACCTACGAGCAGTACTTC.

The chain employs TRBV29-1 and TRBJ1-1, with D possibly being TRBD1 (5 bases). The CDR3 loop spans 12 amino acids. CDR1 is SQVTM, CDR2 ANQGSEA, per germline. The CDR3 region has the DNA TGCAGTTTCTCGAGGGACCACACTGAAGCTTTCTTT. Residues: CSFSRDHTEAFF. The entire variable domain, with the rest obtained from reference TRBV29-1 and TRBJ1-1, is as follows: SAVISQKPSRDICQRGTSLTIQCQVDSQVTMMFWYRQQPGQSLTLIATANQGSEATYESGFVIDKFPISRPNLTFSTLTVSNMSPEDSSIYLCSFSRDHTEAFFGQGTRLTVV.

The gene calls are TRBV14 and TRBJ2-1, with 12 nucleotides matching TRBD2. Germline V CDR1 and CDR2: SGHDN, FVKESK. The CDR3 covers 19 residues. The V segment lost 2 bases and the J segment 1 base; nucleotides outside the gene matches: 9. The CDR3 region is CASSQQETSGRLSYNEQFF. The CDR3 coding sequence is TGTGCCAGCAGCCAACAAGAGACTAGCGGGAGATTGTCCTACAATGAGCAGTTCTTC.

The chain carries TRBV19 and TRBJ2-2; 10 bases fit TRBD2. Unmatched junction bases numbered 6, after V lost 2 bases and J lost 6 bases. CDR3 length: 16 amino acids. Per germline, CDR1 LNHDA and CDR2 SQIVND (reference sequence). This chain's CDR3 is CASSIRLAGVPGELFF. The CDR3, as DNA: TGTGCCAGTAGTATAAGGCTAGCGGGAGTCCCCGGGGAGCTGTTTTTT.

V is TRBV7-9 and J is TRBJ2-3; 8 nucleotides line up with TRBD2. CDR1 and CDR2 from the germline V gene are SEHNR and FQNEAQ (reference sequence). Trimming at V came to 1 base and at J to 1 base, leaving 1 base not matched to a gene. The CDR3 consists of 15 residues. In nucleotides, the CDR3 is TGTGCCAGCAGCTTAGTACTAGCGGGCACAGATACGCAGTATTTT. It is translated as CASSLVLAGTDTQYF.

This chain links TRBV10-1 with TRBJ1-5, with D uncertain. V was pared by 5 bases and J by 6 bases, with 11 bases between. This CDR3 has 13 amino acids. From germline, CDR1 is WNHNN and CDR2 SYGVQD (reference sequence). CDR3 nucleotide sequence: TGCGCCAGCAGTCTCGACTATGGTCAGCCCCAGCATTTT. Translating gives CASSLDYGQPQHF.

The V call is TRBV19, the J call TRBJ1-1; D unresolved. The CDR3 is 14 residues long. The V gene lost 3 bases and the J gene lost 7 bases, with 15 bases spanning the gap. Germline assignment: CDR1 LNHDA and CDR2 SQIVND (reference sequence). The CDR3: CASSIGGLSDEAFF. Here the CDR3 DNA reads TGTGCCAGTAGTATCGGCGGCCTGTCCGATGAAGCTTTCTTT. The complete variable domain, with remaining parts taken from reference TRBV19 and TRBJ1-1, reads DGGITQSPKYLFRKEGQNVTLSCEQNLNHDAMYWYRQDPGQGLRLIYYSQIVNDFQKGDIAEGYSVSREKKESFPLTVTSAQKNPTAFYLCASSIGGLSDEAFFGQGTRLTVV.

The genes are TRBV19 and TRBJ2-4; D not resolved. V shed 6 bases and J shed 0 bases, with 6 bases lying between them. The CDR3 runs to 13 residues. Germline V gene sequence: CDR1 LNHDA, CDR2 SQIVND (reference sequence). The CDR3 DNA reads as TGTGCCAGTAGCGCTGTAGCCAAAAACATTCAGTACTTC. Its translation: CASSAVAKNIQYF.

This clone is a singleton in its sample. This chain joins TRBV6-6 and TRBJ2-3, with D possibly TRBD2 on 6 matching bases. Germline V CDR1 and CDR2: MNHNY, SVGAGI (reference sequence). Trimming cost V 2 bases and J 2 bases, with 8 bases left between them. The CDR3 sequence is 14 residues long. CDR3 sequence: CASSYVADTDTQYF. The CDR3 DNA sequence: TGTGCCAGCAGTTACGTAGCGGACACAGATACGCAGTATTTT.